Below are 14 T cell receptor beta chains sequenced from a single sample in a study of blood T cell repertoires in COVID-19. The table came from immunoSEQ multiplex PCR; TCRdb's copy has only in-frame clones and leaves some out. The table has about 200,000 clones, roughly nine tenths seen once; the top ten hold 0.75% to 0.9%. The sample taken for sequencing was peripheral blood. These receptors originate from a woman in her seventies with acute or convalescent COVID-19.

This chain links TRBV2 with TRBJ2-7; 9 bases align to TRBD1. V gave up 7 bases and J gave up 7 bases; unmatched junction bases: 5. The CDR3 is 12 amino acids. Germline values: CDR1 SNHLY, CDR2 FYNNEI. CDR3 sequence reads: CASNRGLDEQYF. CDR3 in DNA: TGTGCCAGCAACAGGGGGCTAGATGAGCAGTACTTC.

V is TRBV20-1 and J is TRBJ2-5, with D perhaps matching TRBD2 (5 bases). Between the trimmed V and J ends, which lost 3 bases and 3 bases, there was a span of 14 bases. The CDR3 loop spans 14 amino acids. Germline V gives CDR1 DFQATT, CDR2 SNEGSKA (reference sequence). The CDR3 DNA follows: TGCAGTGCTAGTGATGGACTGCGGGAAGAGACCCAGTACTTC. It is translated as CSASDGLREETQYF.

The chain joins TRBV12-3 or TRBV12-4 to TRBJ1-4; perhaps TRBD1 as D (5 bases). CDR3 length: 13 amino acids. Trimming left V 1 base short and J 8 bases short, with 8 bases between. Here the CDR3 reads CASSLGAGEKLFF. In DNA, the CDR3 is TGTGCCAGCAGTTTAGGGGCAGGGGAAAAACTGTTTTTT.

The chain has TRBV18 and TRBJ1-1; D gene unclear. The CDR3 has 14 residues. V lost 3 bases and J lost 1, with 9 bases in between. The germline CDR1 and CDR2 sequences are KGHSH and LQKENI. CDR3 in DNA: TGTGCCAGCTCACCCAGTGTACAGAACACTGAAGCTTTCTTT. Protein: CASSPSVQNTEAFF. The whole variable domain, filled in from reference TRBV18 and TRBJ1-1, reads NAGVMQNPRHLVRRRGQEARLRCSPMKGHSHVYWYRQLPEEGLKFMVYLQKENIIDESGMPKERFSAEFPKEGPSILRIQQVVRGDSAAYFCASSPSVQNTEAFFGQGTRLTVV.

The chain joins TRBV19 to TRBJ2-3, with 11 nucleotides matching TRBD2. Trimming cost V 4 bases and J 2 bases; bases outside gene matches: 5. The germline CDR1 and CDR2 sequences are LNHDA and SQIVND (reference sequence). This CDR3 spans 16 amino acids. The CDR3 loop is CASSRPSGGLTDTQYF. CDR3 nucleotides: TGTGCCAGTAGTAGGCCTAGCGGGGGGCTCACAGATACGCAGTATTTT.

The chain combines TRBV6-5 with TRBJ1-2; 10 bases align to TRBD1. The junction had 8 bases not matched to a gene; V was cut back by 8 bases and J by 8 bases. In germline, CDR1 is MNHEY, CDR2 SVGAGI. The CDR3 runs 13 residues. The CDR3 nucleotides are TGTGCCAGCGGCGGGGACAGGGGTATCGGCTACACCTTC. It encodes CASGGDRGIGYTF.

The V call is TRBV27, the J call TRBJ2-1; 9 bases line up with TRBD2. The junction had 4 bases not matched to a gene; V was cut back by 0 bases and J by 4 bases. From germline, CDR1 is MNHEY and CDR2 SMNVEV (reference sequence). The CDR3 consists of 16 residues. As DNA, the CDR3 is TGTGCCAGCAGTTTATCGAGAAGCGGGAGGTACAATGAGCAGTTCTTC. It codes for CASSLSRSGRYNEQFF.

The chain couples TRBV6-5 to TRBJ1-4; no firm D call. Germline V gene lookup returns CDR1 MNHEY and CDR2 SVGAGI. The CDR3 totals 15 residues. V shed 2 bases and J shed 4 bases, with 11 bases lying between them. This chain's CDR3 is CASSYRGQLNEKLFF. DNA for the CDR3: TGTGCCAGCAGTTACCGCGGGCAGCTTAATGAAAAACTGTTTTTT.

The rearrangement joins TRBV19 to TRBJ1-1; no reliable D call. V was shortened by 2 bases and J by 2 bases, with 9 bases between the two germline ends. The CDR3 extends over 14 amino acids. Germline V lookup: CDR1 LNHDA, CDR2 SQIVND (reference sequence). CDR3 nucleotide sequence: TGTGCCAGTAGTATATTATCCAGTAACACTGAAGCTTTCTTT. Protein: CASSILSSNTEAFF.

The chain couples TRBV19 to TRBJ2-5; a weak D match, TRBD1 (6 bases). The V and J ends lost 3 bases and 1 base respectively, with 15 bases between them. The CDR3 is 16 residues long. Germline V gene data show CDR1 as LNHDA and CDR2 as SQIVND (reference sequence). The CDR3 here is CASSMEQGRPQETQYF. CDR3 coding DNA: TGTGCCAGTAGTATGGAGCAGGGGAGACCCCAAGAGACCCAGTACTTC.

The CDR3 sequence: CASSLEGVGEAFF. The DNA for the CDR3 is TGCGCCAGCAGCTTGGAGGGGGTCGGTGAAGCTTTCTTT. The rearrangement links TRBV5-1 to TRBJ1-1, with D maybe TRBD1 (6 bases). CDR3 size: 13 residues. Deletions cut 0 bases from V and 7 bases from J, with 10 bases between. The V gene's germline CDR1 is SGHRS and CDR2 YFSETQ.

The CDR3 loop reads CASSRGRGDRVKTQYF. The CDR3 DNA reads as TGTGCCAGCAGTCGTGGACGGGGGGACAGGGTTAAGACCCAGTACTTC. The chain couples TRBV5-6 to TRBJ2-5; 9 positions match TRBD1. After removal of 5 bases from V and 6 bases from J, the junction contained 14 bases not matched to a gene. The length of the CDR3 is 16 residues. Germline CDR1 is SGHDT and CDR2 is YYEEEE.

The V gene is TRBV4-3, the J gene TRBJ2-2, with 14 bases identical to TRBD2. Losses at the gene ends were 0 bases for V and 7 bases for J; bases not matched to a gene: 10. The CDR3 has 19 residues. Germline loops: CDR1 LGHNA, CDR2 YSLEER. This CDR3 reads CASSQETSGRAGSYGELFF. DNA for the CDR3: TGCGCCAGCAGCCAAGAGACTAGCGGGAGGGCCGGTAGTTACGGGGAGCTGTTTTTT.

This chain connects TRBV24-1 to TRBJ2-1; D may be TRBD2 (6 bases). CDR1 is KGHDR and CDR2 is SFDVKD in the germline V gene. The CDR3 is 17 amino acids. Trimming took 0 bases from V and 7 from J, leaving 18 bases between them. Written as DNA, the CDR3 is TGTGCCACCAGTGATTTGTCCCCGGGACTCCTCGGAAATGAGCAGTTCTTC. It is translated as CATSDLSPGLLGNEQFF.